This T cell receptor beta chain derives from a study of T-cell reconstitution after alpha-beta-depleted transplantation in children. The CDR3 extends over 17 amino acids. CDR1 and CDR2 from the germline V gene are MNHNS and SASEGT. With 6 bases removed from V and 0 bases from J, the gap between germline ends came to 15 bases. Unique molecular identifiers were used in preparing the TCRbeta library. TCRdb fed the PCR reads into MiXCR, producing one record per CDR3 protein. The top ten hold 2% to 3% of the sample, which has about 240,000 distinct CDR3 sequences, around 13% seen once. This material consisted of PBMCs from the stem cell graft donor, taken from the stem cell graft. The clonotype was recovered from a human donor who donated a stem cell graft to a child with acute lymphoblastic leukemia. The rearrangement joins TRBV6-1 to TRBJ2-6; D is unclear. In DNA, the CDR3 is TGTGCCAGCAGCCCCCGGAAGTGGGGCTCTGGGGCCAACGTCCTGACTTTC. Its translation: CASSPRKWGSGANVLTF.